The 5 T cell receptor beta chains below were found in one sample sequenced in a study of blood T cells in healthy people across ages. A J-beta primer mix and a sample-barcoded 5' primer were used in a second PCR of roughly 6 to 11 cycles. One entry per CDR3 protein, called by TCRdb with MiXCR from the 5' RACE reads. The repertoire holds roughly 1.5 million distinct CDR3 sequences, with approximately 39% as singletons. Sequencing used blood. The receptors come from a woman younger than 35 in good health.

In DNA, the CDR3 is TGTGCCAGCAGCTTAGGGGGACGGAATAATTCACCCCTCCACTTT. Its translation: CASSLGGRNNSPLHF. The gene calls are TRBV7-6 and TRBJ1-6, with a weak D call TRBD1 (5 bases). The CDR3 is 15 residues long. Trimming left V 1 base short and J 5 bases short, with 9 bases between. Germline CDR1 is SGHVS and CDR2 is FNYEAQ.

As to this clonotype: One base away lies a much larger clone, so this may be a sequencing read error. The chain has TRBV7-9 and TRBJ2-7; 7 bases map to TRBD2. The germline gives CDR1 SEHNR, CDR2 FQNEAQ (reference sequence). This CDR3 spans 15 amino acids. V gave up 5 bases and J gave up 7 bases; unmatched junction bases: 14. CDR3 bases: TGTGCCAGCAGCGATAGTCTAGCGGAGGGCAATGAGCAGTACTTC. Translation gives CASSDSLAEGNEQYF.

The chain combines TRBV6-1 with TRBJ2-5, with D uncertain. This CDR3 has 12 amino acids. V lost 1 base to trimming and J lost 6 bases, with 6 bases between them. The germline CDR1 and CDR2 sequences are MNHNS and SASEGT. The CDR3: CASSEVRKTQYF. CDR3 DNA: TGTGCCAGCAGTGAAGTGAGGAAGACCCAGTACTTC.

The J gene is TRBJ2-1, the V gene TRBV6-5, with 9 nucleotides matching TRBD1. The CDR3 is 15 amino acids. J lost 6 bases, V lost 5 bases, and 8 bases had no gene match. CDR1 is MNHEY and CDR2 is SVGAGI in the germline V gene. The CDR3 protein is CASSHPRTGVNEQFF. The CDR3 nucleotides read TGTGCCAGCAGTCACCCAAGGACAGGGGTCAATGAGCAGTTCTTC.

The CDR3 spells CASGPRTSGRASSYNEQFF. The CDR3 bases are TGTGCCAGCGGCCCACGAACTAGCGGGAGGGCAAGCTCCTACAATGAGCAGTTCTTC. This sequence joins TRBV3-1 and TRBJ2-1; TRBD2 matches 13 bases. The CDR3 covers 19 residues. Per the germline V gene, CDR1 is LGHDT and CDR2 is YNNKEL (reference sequence). V gave up 8 bases and J gave up 0 bases; unmatched junction bases: 13.